This TCR beta chain was retrieved from a study of shared clonotypes between healthy human individuals. Across the study: A couple of women and a few men aged 18 to 49 served as donors. Per-donor plates numbered three CD4 naive, three CD4 memory, two CD8 naive and one CD8 memory.

Genomic DNA from each subset was divided evenly over several immunoSEQ plates. Some clones are missing from TCRdb's copy, which holds only in-frame ones; the method was immunoSEQ multiplex PCR. The sample shows some 790,000 clones, 72% of them seen only once. Between the trimmed V and J ends, which lost 0 bases and 9 bases, there was a span of 15 bases. The length of the CDR3 is 14 residues. Looked up from germline, CDR1 is SQVTM and CDR2 is ANQGSEA. The gene calls are TRBV29-1 and TRBJ2-1, with D hard to call. The receptor was derived from a woman under 40 in good health. Source material: memory CD4+ T cells sorted from blood. Indicated subset: CD45RA-negative fraction. CDR3 sequence reads: CSVEDRTAGSEQFF. The CDR3, as DNA: TGCAGCGTTGAAGATCGTACTGCCGGCAGTGAGCAGTTCTTC.